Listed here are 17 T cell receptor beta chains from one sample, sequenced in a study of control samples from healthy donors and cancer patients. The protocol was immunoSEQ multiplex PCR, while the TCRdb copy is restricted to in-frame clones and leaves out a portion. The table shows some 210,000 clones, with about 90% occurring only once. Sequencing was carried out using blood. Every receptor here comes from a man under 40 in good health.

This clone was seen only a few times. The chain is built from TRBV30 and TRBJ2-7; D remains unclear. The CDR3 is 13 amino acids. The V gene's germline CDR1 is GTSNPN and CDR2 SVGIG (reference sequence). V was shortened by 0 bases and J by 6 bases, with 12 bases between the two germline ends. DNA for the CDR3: TGTGCCTGGAGTGTAAGTTTAGGGCCCGAGCAGTACTTC. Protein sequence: CAWSVSLGPEQYF.

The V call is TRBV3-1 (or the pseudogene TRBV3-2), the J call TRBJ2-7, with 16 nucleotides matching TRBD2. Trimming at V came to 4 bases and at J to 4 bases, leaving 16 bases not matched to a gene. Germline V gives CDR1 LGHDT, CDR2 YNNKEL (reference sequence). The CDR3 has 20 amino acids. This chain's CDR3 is CASSPAGTSGGALTGYEQYF. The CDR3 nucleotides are TGTGCCAGCAGCCCGGCGGGGACTAGCGGGGGGGCCTTGACAGGGTACGAGCAGTACTTC.

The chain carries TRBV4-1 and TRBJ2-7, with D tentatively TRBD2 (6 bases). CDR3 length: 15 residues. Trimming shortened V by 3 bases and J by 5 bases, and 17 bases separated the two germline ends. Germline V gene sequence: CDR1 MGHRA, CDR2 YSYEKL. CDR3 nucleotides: TGCGCCAGCAGCCAGGCCCGGGAGTCCCGGCACGAGCAGTACTTC. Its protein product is CASSQARESRHEQYF.

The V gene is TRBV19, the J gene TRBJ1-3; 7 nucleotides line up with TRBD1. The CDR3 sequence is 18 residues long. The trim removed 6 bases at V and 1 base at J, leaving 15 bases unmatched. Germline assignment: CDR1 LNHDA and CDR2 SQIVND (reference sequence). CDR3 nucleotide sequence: TGTGCCAGTAGAACCACAGGGGTCGGTTTTTTATCTGGAAACACCATATATTTT. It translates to CASRTTGVGFLSGNTIYF.

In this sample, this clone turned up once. CDR3 protein: CASSLPGLGAFF. The CDR3 nucleotides read TGTGCCAGCAGTTTACCGGGTCTCGGGGCTTTCTTT. The chain employs TRBV12-3 or TRBV12-4 and TRBJ1-1; the D is unclear. V shed 2 bases and J shed 11 bases, with 12 bases lying between them. This CDR3 is built from 12 residues.

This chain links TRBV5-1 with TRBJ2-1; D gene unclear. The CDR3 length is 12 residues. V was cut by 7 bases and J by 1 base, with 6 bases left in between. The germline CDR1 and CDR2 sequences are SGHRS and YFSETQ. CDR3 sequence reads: CASFNSYNEQFF. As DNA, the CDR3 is TGCGCCAGCTTCAATTCCTACAATGAGCAGTTCTTC.

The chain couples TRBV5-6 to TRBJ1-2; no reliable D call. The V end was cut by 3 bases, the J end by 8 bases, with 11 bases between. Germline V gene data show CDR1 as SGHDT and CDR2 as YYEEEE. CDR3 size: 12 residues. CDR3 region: CASSSRPSGYTF. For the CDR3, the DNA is TGTGCCAGCAGCTCGAGACCCAGCGGCTACACCTTC.

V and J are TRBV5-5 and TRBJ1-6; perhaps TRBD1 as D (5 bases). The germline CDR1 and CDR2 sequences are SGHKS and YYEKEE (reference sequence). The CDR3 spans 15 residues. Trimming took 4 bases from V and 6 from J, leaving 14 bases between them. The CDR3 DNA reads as TGTGCCAGCAGCCCGGGGGGTCAGGGTAATTCACCCCTCCACTTT. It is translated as CASSPGGQGNSPLHF.

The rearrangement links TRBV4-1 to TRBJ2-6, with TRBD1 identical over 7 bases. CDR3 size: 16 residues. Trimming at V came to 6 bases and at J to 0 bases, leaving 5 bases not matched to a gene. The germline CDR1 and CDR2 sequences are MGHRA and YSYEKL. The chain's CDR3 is CASRVGQTSGANVLTF. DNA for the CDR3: TGCGCCAGCAGAGTGGGACAGACCTCTGGGGCCAACGTCCTGACTTTC.

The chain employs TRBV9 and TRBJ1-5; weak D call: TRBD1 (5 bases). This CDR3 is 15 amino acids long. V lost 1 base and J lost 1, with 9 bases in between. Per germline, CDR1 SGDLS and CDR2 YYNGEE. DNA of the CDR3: TGTGCCAGCAGCGTACGCGGGGACAGCAATCAGCCCCAGCATTTT. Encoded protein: CASSVRGDSNQPQHF.

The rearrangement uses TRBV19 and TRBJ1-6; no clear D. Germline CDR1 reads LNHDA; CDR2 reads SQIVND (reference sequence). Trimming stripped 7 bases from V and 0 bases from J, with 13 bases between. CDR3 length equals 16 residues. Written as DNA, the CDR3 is TGTGCCAGTAAGGTTGGTACCGGCTCCTATAATTCACCCCTCCACTTT. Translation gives CASKVGTGSYNSPLHF.

CDR3 loop: CASSESVETQYF. The CDR3 DNA reads as TGTGCCAGCAGTGAGTCGGTTGAGACCCAGTACTTC. The V and J genes are TRBV2 and TRBJ2-5; no reliable D call. The germline V gene encodes CDR1 SNHLY and CDR2 FYNNEI. Trimming shortened V by 3 bases and J by 5 bases, and 7 bases separated the two germline ends. The CDR3 consists of 12 residues. Full variable domain (outside the CDR3, taken from reference TRBV2 and TRBJ2-5): EPEVTQTPSHQVTQMGQEVILRCVPISNHLYFYWYRQILGQKVEFLVSFYNNEISEKSEIFDDQFSVERPDGSNFTLKIRSTKLEDSAMYFCASSESVETQYFGPGTRLLVL.

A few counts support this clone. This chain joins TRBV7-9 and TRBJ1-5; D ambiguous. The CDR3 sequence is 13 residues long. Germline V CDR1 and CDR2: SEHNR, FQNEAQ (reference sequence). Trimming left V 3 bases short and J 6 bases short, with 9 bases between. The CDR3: CASSFGPGQPQHF. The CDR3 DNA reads TGTGCCAGCAGCTTCGGACCTGGTCAGCCCCAGCATTTT.

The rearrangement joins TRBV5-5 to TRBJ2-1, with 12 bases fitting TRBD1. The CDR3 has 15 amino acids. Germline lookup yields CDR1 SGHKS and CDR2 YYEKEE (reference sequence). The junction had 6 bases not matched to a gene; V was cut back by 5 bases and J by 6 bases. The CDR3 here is CASRGTGGAANEQFF. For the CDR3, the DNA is TGTGCCAGCAGGGGGACAGGGGGCGCGGCCAATGAGCAGTTCTTC.

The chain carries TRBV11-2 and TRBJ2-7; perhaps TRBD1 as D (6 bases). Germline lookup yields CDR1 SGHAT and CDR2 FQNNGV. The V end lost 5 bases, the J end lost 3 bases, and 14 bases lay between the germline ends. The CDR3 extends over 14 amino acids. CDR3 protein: CASSRQDFYYEQYF. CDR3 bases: TGTGCCAGCAGCCGACAGGATTTCTACTACGAGCAGTACTTC.

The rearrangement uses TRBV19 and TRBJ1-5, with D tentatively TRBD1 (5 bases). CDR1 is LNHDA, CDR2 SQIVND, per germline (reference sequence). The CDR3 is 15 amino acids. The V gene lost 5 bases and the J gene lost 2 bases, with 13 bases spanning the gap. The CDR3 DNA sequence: TGTGCCAGTAGTCCCAGTCTCAGGGGCAATCAGCCCCAGCATTTT. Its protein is CASSPSLRGNQPQHF.

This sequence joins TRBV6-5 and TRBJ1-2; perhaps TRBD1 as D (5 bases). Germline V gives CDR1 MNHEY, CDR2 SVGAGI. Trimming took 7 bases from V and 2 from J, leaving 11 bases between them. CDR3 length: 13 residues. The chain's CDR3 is CASTPGGNYGYTF. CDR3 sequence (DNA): TGTGCCAGCACTCCGGGGGGGAACTATGGCTACACCTTC.